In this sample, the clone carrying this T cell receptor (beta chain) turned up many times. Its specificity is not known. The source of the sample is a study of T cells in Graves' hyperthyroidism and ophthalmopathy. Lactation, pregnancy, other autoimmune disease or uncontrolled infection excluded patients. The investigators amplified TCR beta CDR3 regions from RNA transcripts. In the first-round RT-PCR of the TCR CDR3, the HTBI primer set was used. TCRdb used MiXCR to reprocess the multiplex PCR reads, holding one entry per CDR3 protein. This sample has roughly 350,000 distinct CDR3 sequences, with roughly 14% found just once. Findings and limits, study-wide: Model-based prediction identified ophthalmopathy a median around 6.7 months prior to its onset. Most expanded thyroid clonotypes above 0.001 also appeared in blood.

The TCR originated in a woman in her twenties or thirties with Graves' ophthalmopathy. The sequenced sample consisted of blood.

DNA of the CDR3: TGTGCCAGCAGCCAAGAAGGCGCCTACGAGCAGTACTTC. Translation gives CASSQEGAYEQYF. This chain uses TRBV3-1 with TRBJ2-7, with D uncertain. CDR1 is LGHDT and CDR2 is YNNKEL in the germline V gene (reference sequence). This CDR3 has 13 amino acids. V was cut by 0 bases and J by 2 bases, with 5 bases left in between.